A single sample gave rise to the 10 T cell receptor beta chains below, sequenced in a study of spatial heterogeneity in lung cancer. TCRdb ran MiXCR on the 5' RACE reads and lists one entry per CDR3 protein. In the table there are under 30,000 distinct CDR3 sequences, roughly 5.5% of which are singletons. Time point denoted: blood at routine non-recurrence follow-up after resection. The study sequenced unsorted whole RNA from tumor, nontumor lung or frozen PBMC. The sample consisted of PBMCs, taken at follow-up. These receptors all come from a male donor with early-stage non-small cell lung cancer.

V is TRBV29-1 and J is TRBJ2-5; either TRBD1 or TRBD2 may supply D (5 bases each). CDR3 length: 13 amino acids. V shed 6 bases and J shed 1 base, with 12 bases lying between them. Germline V CDR1 and CDR2: SQVTM, ANQGSEA. The CDR3 sequence is CSVHLGAQETQYF. The CDR3 bases are TGCAGCGTCCATCTCGGGGCCCAAGAGACCCAGTACTTC.

The rearrangement links TRBV7-8 to TRBJ2-7; 11 nucleotides match TRBD2. Unmatched junction bases numbered 1, after V lost 2 bases and J lost 4 bases. The germline V gene encodes CDR1 SGHVS and CDR2 FQNEAQ. The CDR3 extends over 14 amino acids. CDR3 DNA sequence: TGTGCCAGCAGCTTAACTAGCGGGAGTTACGAGCAGTACGTC. This codes for CASSLTSGSYEQYV.

This clonotype was seen at least ten times. The rearrangement joins TRBV11-2 to TRBJ1-4; perhaps TRBD1 as D (6 bases). The CDR3 spans 16 residues. Trimming left V 5 bases short and J 0 bases short, with 13 bases between. The germline V gene has CDR1 SGHAT and CDR2 FQNNGV. The CDR3 DNA sequence: TGTGCCAGCAGCATAAGGACAGTAGCAACTAATGAAAAACTGTTTTTT. Its protein is CASSIRTVATNEKLFF.

This clonotype was seen at least ten times. J is TRBJ2-2 and V is TRBV29-1, with a weak D call TRBD2 (5 bases). Germline V CDR1 and CDR2: SQVTM, ANQGSEA. Trimming removed 7 bases from V and 0 bases from J, with 9 bases in between. The CDR3 has 13 amino acids. For the CDR3, the DNA is TGCAGCGGTAGCGTAGCGAACACCGGGGAGCTGTTTTTT. It encodes CSGSVANTGELFF.

This clonotype has ten or more counts. The chain has TRBV12-3 or TRBV12-4 and TRBJ2-5; D might be TRBD1 (5 bases). Trimming stripped 6 bases from V and 5 bases from J, with 16 bases between. The length of the CDR3 is 14 residues. CDR3 bases: TGTGCCAGCAGCCACCTATGGGGCGGTGAGACCCAGTACTTC. Translated, it gives CASSHLWGGETQYF.

J is TRBJ2-5 and V is TRBV7-6, with TRBD2 as a possible D gene (5 bases). The germline V gene encodes CDR1 SGHVS and CDR2 FNYEAQ. This CDR3 is built from 16 residues. Trimming stripped 1 base from V and 5 bases from J, with 17 bases between. The CDR3: CASSLGGSGRVETQYF. The DNA for the CDR3 is TGTGCCAGCAGCTTAGGAGGTTCGGGGAGAGTTGAGACCCAGTACTTC. Combining the CDR3 with reference TRBV7-6 and TRBJ2-5 gives the whole variable domain GAGVSQSPRYKVTKRGQDVALRCDPISGHVSLYWYRQALGQGPEFLTYFNYEAQQDKSGLPNDRFSAERPEGSISTLTIQRTEQRDSAMYRCASSLGGSGRVETQYFGPGTRLLVL.

This clonotype showed up many times. CDR3 DNA sequence: TGCGCCAGCAGCCAAGGCAGGGGCGCTTCCTACGAGCAGTACTTC. It specifies CASSQGRGASYEQYF. The rearrangement joins TRBV4-3 to TRBJ2-7; a possible D gene is TRBD1 (6 bases). Looked up from germline, CDR1 is LGHNA and CDR2 is YSLEER. V lost 1 base, J lost 1 base, and 11 bases lay in between. The CDR3 spans 15 residues.

This clonotype was seen many times. The chain couples TRBV9 to TRBJ2-1, with a weak D call TRBD2 (5 bases). The CDR3 contains 14 residues. CDR1 SGDLS and CDR2 YYNGEE come from the germline V gene. Trimming cost V 4 bases and J 7 bases, with 15 bases left between them. As DNA, the CDR3 is TGTGCCAGCAGCTCCCCGACTACCCGTAATGAGCAGTTCTTC. It translates to CASSSPTTRNEQFF.

This clonotype came up many times. V usage is TRBV6-2 or TRBV6-3 and J usage is TRBJ2-3, with 9 bases that match TRBD1. Germline trimming cut 8 bases from V and 5 bases from J; bases unmatched to any gene: 5. The CDR3 spans 13 residues. The V gene's germline CDR1 is MNHEY and CDR2 SVGEGT. The CDR3 region has the DNA TGTGCCAGCGAACAGGGGGCCATAGATACGCAGTATTTT. This gives the protein CASEQGAIDTQYF.

This clonotype was observed many times. The chain employs TRBV28 and TRBJ1-3; weak D call: TRBD1 (5 bases). The germline V gene has CDR1 MDHEN and CDR2 SYDVKM. This CDR3 has 14 residues. Trimming took off 4 bases at V and 3 bases at J, with 10 bases between the two ends. The CDR3 region has the DNA TGTGCCAGCAGTTCCGGGGGGGGTGGAAACACCATATATTTT. Translation gives CASSSGGGGNTIYF.